This TCR beta chain stems from a study of shared clonotypes between healthy human individuals (TCRdb year 2020). A note on the overall study: The cohort comprised a couple of women and a few men aged 18 to 49 years. The study deeply sequenced blood TCR repertoires of about five healthy adults to estimate repertoire size and the extent of clonotype sharing between individuals. For each donor, CD4 naive and CD4 memory were each given three plates, CD8 naive was given two plates, and CD8 memory was given one plate. Per donor, leukapheresis produced somewhere between about 0.8 and 9 billion PBMCs. To increase sequencing depth and limit assay-specific biases, TCR repertoire library preparation and sequencing were carried out by different laboratories using diverse techniques. The paper's findings and limits, for the study overall: Even with the large sequencing depth, rarefaction of the sorted-subset datasets indicated that sequencing was incomplete. Only blood was sampled, and tissue TCR repertoires likely differ from those in blood. Sharing across several donors was observed for about 5% of naive CD4, over 3% of naive CD8, over 2% of memory CD4, and approximately 0.41% of memory CD8 clonotypes. Compared with non-shared clonotypes, clonotypes shared by all four sorted-subset donors had higher generation probabilities. Estimated clonotype richness was generally larger for naive than for memory subsets. Pairwise subsampling indicated that sequencing depth was expected to affect the degree of clonotype sharing among donors. The genetic and exposure-history diversity represented was limited by the small number of donors.

A remark on this clone: Its antigen remains unidentified. Base qualities are not provided; no much larger clone lies one nucleotide away.

Healthy HIV-negative adults with no recently reported acute infections or vaccinations were included as donors. All donors were Caucasian adults living in Nashville, Tennessee, USA. CD4+ T cells were enriched through magnetic negative selection, after which naive cells were positively selected on CD45RA and the remaining negative fraction served as the memory subset. Blood was collected by leukapheresis, and PBMCs were isolated by Ficoll-Histopaque density gradient centrifugation and then cryopreserved in liquid nitrogen vapor phase. Analytical flow cytometry was used to check the purity and quantity of each magnetically sorted T cell population. Genomic DNA was isolated from every sorted fraction and measured by UV absorbance on a Nanodrop 2000c. The junction carries 3 bases between V and J, which are trimmed by 2 bases and 7 bases respectively. The cysteine opens and the phenylalanine closes a CDR3 of 10 amino acids. The sequence is cut down to CDR3 DNA, 30 bases in frame from base 1. As encoded in the germline V gene, CDR1 is SQVTM while CDR2 is ANQGSEA.

TCR CDR3 regions were amplified from genomic DNA by multiplex PCR using the deep immunoSEQ assay. Extracted genomic DNA from each cell subset was distributed evenly across all wells of several immunoSEQ 96-well plates, and each plate was treated as a replicate. For sorted subsets, each replicate PCR was loaded with about 0.2 ug genomic DNA, equivalent to approximately 33,000 T cell genomes. Purified libraries were quantified with a Qubit 3.0 fluorometer, sized on a Bioanalyzer 2100, and re-quantified with the KAPA Library Quantification kit. Every immunoSEQ 96-well plate was sequenced on a dedicated single-read 150-cycle Illumina NextSeq 550 flow cell. The published analysis was carried out like this. Because the immunoSEQ output held only junctional sequences and lacked quality scores, the filtering could not match the filtering applied to full-length reads. To assign V/J genes and CDR3, sequences were annotated against IMGT germline references using PyIR, a Python wrapper for IgBLAST v1.9. Reads with weak V/J assignments (E-value above 1e-6), missing CDR3, stop codons, out-of-frame junctions, or ambiguous translated residues were removed. V3J clonotypes were defined by identical inferred V gene, J gene, and CDR3 amino acid sequence. Percentage overlap between repertoires was computed as shared unique clonotypes divided by the size of the smaller repertoire. Three approaches were used to assess repertoire richness: RTK rarefaction, the Chao1 estimator, and Recon v2.1 estimates of unobserved clonotypes. Generation probabilities for all TCRbeta clonotypes obtained by the gDNA method from a handful of donors were computed using OLGA. TCRdb took this table from immuneACCESS and kept in-frame rearrangements with V and J called. Such tables lack part of the clones; where checked against another copy, unresolved V genes explain under half of the gap, and the rest is unexplained. Clone size and the V and J calls come from that table; the DNA yielded D and trimming. The sample data list a few million clones, and roughly 92% of these were observed just once. The top ten hold 0.37% of the sample.

Material for sequencing was naive CD4+ T cells from PBMCs. Reading the label with the study, this specimen's cell subset or site is: CD45RA+ positively selected. The TCR comes from a man aged 18 to 29 in good health. Some clones in this sample may be carry-over from other donors' samples. The chain is encoded by TRBV29-1 joined to TRBJ1-3, with no D gene named confidently. The bases are TGCAGCGTTGAAATGAACACCATATATTTT. Its protein product is CSVEMNTIYF.